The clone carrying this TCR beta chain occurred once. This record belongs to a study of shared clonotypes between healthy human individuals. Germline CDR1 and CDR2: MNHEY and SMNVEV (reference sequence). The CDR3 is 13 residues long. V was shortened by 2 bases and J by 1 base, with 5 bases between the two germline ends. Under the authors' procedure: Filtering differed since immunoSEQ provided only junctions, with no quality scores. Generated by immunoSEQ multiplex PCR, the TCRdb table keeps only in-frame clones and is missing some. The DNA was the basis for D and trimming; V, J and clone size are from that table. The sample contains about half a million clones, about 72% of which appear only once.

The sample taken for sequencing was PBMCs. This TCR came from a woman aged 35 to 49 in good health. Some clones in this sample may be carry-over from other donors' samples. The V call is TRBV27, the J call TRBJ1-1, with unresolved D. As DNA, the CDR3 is TGTGCCAGCAGTTTAATAGGGAACACTGAAGCTTTCTTT. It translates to CASSLIGNTEAFF.